The clone carrying this T cell receptor delta chain was seen at least ten times. Its antigen is undetermined. A read error is the likely source, as a far larger clone sits one nucleotide away. This sample also contains other DNA sequences that code for the same CDR3. Sequencing covered both gamma and delta TCR chains per sample. TCRdb repeated clone calling on the multiplex PCR reads with CATT. The table has 90,000 or so delta-chain clones, 0.9% to 1% seen once. This CDR3 contains 18 residues. Germline lookup yields CDR1 TSWWSYY and CDR2 QGS. This specimen belongs to a study of γδ T cells in repeated Plasmodium falciparum infection. As for the study in general: The natural-infection arm compared Malian children under seasonal malaria with matched Australian children. Study results and limitations: Waves of new clonotype selection appeared after repeated controlled infections in Vdelta2-negative, largely Vdelta1+, gammadelta T cells. Vdelta2-negative gammadelta repertoires appeared less diverse and less shared in Malian than Australian children.

Flow sorting of PBMC yielded separate Vgamma9/Vdelta2+ and Vdelta2-negative gammadelta T cell populations for bulk repertoire analysis. The sample taken for sequencing was gamma-delta T cells from blood. The clonotype was recovered from a pool of human donors (malaria-infected and uninfected, not separated). The rearrangement links TRDV1 to TRDJ1; 7 bases agree with TRDD3. CDR3 sequence reads: CALGELDGILPYTDKLIF. The CDR3 coding sequence is TGTGCTCTTGGGGAACTAGATGGGATACTTCCGTACACCGATAAGCTCATCTTT.